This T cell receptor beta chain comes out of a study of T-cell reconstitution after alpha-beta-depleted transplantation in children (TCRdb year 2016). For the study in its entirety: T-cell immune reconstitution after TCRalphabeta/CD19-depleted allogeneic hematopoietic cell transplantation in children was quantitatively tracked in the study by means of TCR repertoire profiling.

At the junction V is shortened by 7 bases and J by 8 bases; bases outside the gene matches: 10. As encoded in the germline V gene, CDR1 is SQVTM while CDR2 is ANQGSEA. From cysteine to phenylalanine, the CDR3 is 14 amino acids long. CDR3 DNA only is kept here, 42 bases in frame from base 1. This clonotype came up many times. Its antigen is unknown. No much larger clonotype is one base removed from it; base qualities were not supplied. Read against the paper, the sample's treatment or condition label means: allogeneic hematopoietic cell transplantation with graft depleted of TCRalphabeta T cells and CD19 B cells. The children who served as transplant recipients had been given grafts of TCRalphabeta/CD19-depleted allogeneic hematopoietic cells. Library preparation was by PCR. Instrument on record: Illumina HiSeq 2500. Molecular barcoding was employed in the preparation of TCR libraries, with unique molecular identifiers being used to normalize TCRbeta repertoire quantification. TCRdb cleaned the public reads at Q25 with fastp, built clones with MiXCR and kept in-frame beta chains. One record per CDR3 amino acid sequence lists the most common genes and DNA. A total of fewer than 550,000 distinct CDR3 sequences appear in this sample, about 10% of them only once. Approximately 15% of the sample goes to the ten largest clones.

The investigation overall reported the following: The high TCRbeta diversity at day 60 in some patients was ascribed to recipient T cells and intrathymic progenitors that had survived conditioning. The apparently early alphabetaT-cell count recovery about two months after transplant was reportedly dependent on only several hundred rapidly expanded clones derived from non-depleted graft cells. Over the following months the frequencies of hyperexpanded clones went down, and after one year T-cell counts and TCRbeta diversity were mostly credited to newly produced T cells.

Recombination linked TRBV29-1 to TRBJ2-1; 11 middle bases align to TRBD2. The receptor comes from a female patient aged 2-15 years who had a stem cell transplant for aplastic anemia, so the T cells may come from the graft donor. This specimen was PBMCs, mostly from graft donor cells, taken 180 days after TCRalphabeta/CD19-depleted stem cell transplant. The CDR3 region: CSGVPSGGWDEQFF. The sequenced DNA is TGCAGCGGGGTACCTAGCGGGGGGTGGGATGAGCAGTTCTTC.